This T cell receptor (beta chain) originates from a study of T cell responses to AZD1222 COVID-19 vaccine. Study-level background: Both about-4-week and about-12-week second-dose recipients were combined.

General study results and limits: Just 5 to 7 people given AZD1222 tested seropositive at baseline. Spike-wide coverage was observed for vaccine-associated CD4 TCRs, with dominant responses at 160-218 and 743-854.

This table comes from immunoSEQ multiplex PCR, and its TCRdb copy is limited to in-frame clones, with some not included. The sample carries 100,000 to 140,000 clones, roughly 89% recorded once. CDR1 is LNHDA, CDR2 SQIVND, per germline (reference sequence). V shed 7 bases and J shed 0 bases, with 15 bases lying between them. This CDR3 contains 15 residues. About this clone: What it binds is not known.

The genes are TRBV19 and TRBJ1-1, with a weak D call TRBD1 (5 bases). The receptor's source is an adult in good health. The source material was peripheral blood, sampled on day 0 of AZD1222 vaccination. CDR3 coding DNA: TGTGCCAGTATCCGCGGGACGGCTATGAACACTGAAGCTTTCTTT. This codes for CASIRGTAMNTEAFF.